Listed below are T cell receptor beta chains from one sample, sequenced in a study of shared T cell receptors in the human thymus. Here immunoSEQ multiplex PCR was the method, and the copy in TCRdb shows in-frame clones only, minus some. The table shows 550,000 to 800,000 clones, with approximately 85% occurring only once. These data also featured in a second study, about human thymus T cells.

The sequenced sample was thymocytes. Source of these receptors: a girl in the first two years of life with a congenital heart defect. Each CDR3 is given with its conserved first and last residue. A D gene is named only where the DNA matches it firmly. Expanded clones get a size class; other rows say once, few or many, or leave the size out.

TRBV11-2	TRBJ1-1	TRBD1	-	TGTGCCAGCAGTCAATCTTGTAACAGGGGGTACACTGAAGCTTTCTTT	CASSQSCNRGYTEAFF
TRBV19	TRBJ2-5	-	-	TGTGCCAGTAGAACGGACAGCTATCAAGAGACCCAGTACTTC	CASRTDSYQETQYF
TRBV5-5	TRBJ2-7	TRBD2	-	TGTGCCAGCAGCCGGGTGAGGGGGACTAGAAACCCTTGGCAGTACTTC	CASSRVRGTRNPWQYF
TRBV5-5	TRBJ2-3	TRBD2	-	TGTGCCAGCAGCGAGGCCGGACTAGAAACGACAGATACGCAGTATTTT	CASSEAGLETTDTQYF
TRBV6-4	TRBJ2-1	TRBD1	-	TGTGCCAGCAGTGCGACAGGGCAACCCTACAATGAGCAGTTCTTC	CASSATGQPYNEQFF
TRBV5-1	TRBJ1-1	-	-	TGCGCCAGCAGCCCCCTCTCACAGGGCACTGAAGCTTTCTTT	CASSPLSQGTEAFF
TRBV13	TRBJ1-1	-	-	TGTGCCAGCAGCTTACGGGGGTTGGACACTGAAGCTTTCTTT	CASSLRGLDTEAFF
TRBV9	TRBJ1-1	-	once	TGTGCCAGCTCCAAGGGGGGGGATGACATGAACACTGAAGCTTTCTTT	CASSKGGDDMNTEAFF
TRBV9	TRBJ2-5	-	-	TGTGCCAGCAGCGTAGCTACGGGGGGGTTGGGGGACAGACAAGAGACCCAGTACTTC	CASSVATGGLGDRQETQYF
TRBV5-6	TRBJ1-4	-	-	TGTGCCAGCAGCTTGGGCGGGGGGAATGAAAAACTGTTTTTT	CASSLGGGNEKLFF
TRBV19	TRBJ2-7	TRBD2	-	TGTGCCAGTAGTCGCTACCCGGGACTAACCACCTACGAGCAGTACTTC	CASSRYPGLTTYEQYF
TRBV2	TRBJ2-7	-	-	TGTGCCAGCAGTGGGGAGACTAGGGGGGGGATCTACGAGCAGTACTTC	CASSGETRGGIYEQYF
TRBV7-6	TRBJ2-5	TRBD1	-	TGTGCCAGCAGCTTTAGGGACAGGGGCCAAGAGACCCAGTACTTC	CASSFRDRGQETQYF
TRBV9	TRBJ2-7	-	-	TGTGCCAGCTCCGGGGGAGACGAGCAGTACTTC	CASSGGDEQYF
TRBV7-9	TRBJ1-2	TRBD1	-	TGTGCCAGCAGCTTTTCTCAGGGCTGGGACAGCTTTAACTATGGCTACACCTTC	CASSFSQGWDSFNYGYTF
TRBV7-9	TRBJ1-4	TRBD1	-	TGTGCCAGCAGCCCCTACCCGGGACAGGGGGCGGATGAAAAACTGTTTTTT	CASSPYPGQGADEKLFF
TRBV10-3	TRBJ2-6	-	-	TGTGCCATCACCCCGGGGGACCGACGGTCTGGGGCCAACGTCCTGACTTTC	CAITPGDRRSGANVLTF
TRBV15	TRBJ1-1	-	once	TGTGCCACCAGCAGAGGCCCGGACACCGACACTGAAGCTTTCTTT	CATSRGPDTDTEAFF
TRBV5-4	TRBJ2-3	TRBD2	-	TGTGCCAGCAGCTTGTTTAGCGGGACCGATCCTATCAAAGCTACAGATACGCAGTATTTT	CASSLFSGTDPIKATDTQYF
TRBV6-1	TRBJ1-5	TRBD1	-	TGTGCCAGCAGTGACATGACAGGGTATTACGTACCCCAGCATTTT	CASSDMTGYYVPQHF
TRBV2	TRBJ2-1	-	-	TGTGCCAGCAGTGAACGGGGAGACTACAATGAGCAGTTCTTC	CASSERGDYNEQFF
TRBV19	TRBJ1-2	TRBD1	-	TGTGCCAGTAGTATGACGGGACAGGTGATTGGGGACTATGGCTACACCTTC	CASSMTGQVIGDYGYTF
TRBV5-1	TRBJ1-6	-	-	TGCGCCAGCAGCTTGGGGGCACAGGGTTGGGGTAATTCACCCCTCCACTTT	CASSLGAQGWGNSPLHF